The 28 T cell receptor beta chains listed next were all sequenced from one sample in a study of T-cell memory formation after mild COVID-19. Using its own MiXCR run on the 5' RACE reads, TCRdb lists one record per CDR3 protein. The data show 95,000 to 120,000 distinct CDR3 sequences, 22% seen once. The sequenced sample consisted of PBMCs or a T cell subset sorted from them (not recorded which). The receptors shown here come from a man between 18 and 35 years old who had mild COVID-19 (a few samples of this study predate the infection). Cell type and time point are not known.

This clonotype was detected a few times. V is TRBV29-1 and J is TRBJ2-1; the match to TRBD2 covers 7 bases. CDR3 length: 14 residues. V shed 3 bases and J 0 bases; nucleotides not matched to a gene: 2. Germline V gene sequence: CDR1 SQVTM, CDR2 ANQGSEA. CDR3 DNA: TGCAGCGTTGAGAGCGGGACCTCCTACAATGAGCAGTTCTTC. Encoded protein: CSVESGTSYNEQFF.

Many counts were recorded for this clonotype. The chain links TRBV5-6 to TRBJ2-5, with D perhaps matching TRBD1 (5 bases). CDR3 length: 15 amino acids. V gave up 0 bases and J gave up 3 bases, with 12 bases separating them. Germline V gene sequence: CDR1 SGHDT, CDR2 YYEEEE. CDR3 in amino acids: CASSLAGRAKETQYF. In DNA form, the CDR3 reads TGTGCCAGCAGCTTGGCCGGCAGGGCAAAAGAGACCCAGTACTTC.

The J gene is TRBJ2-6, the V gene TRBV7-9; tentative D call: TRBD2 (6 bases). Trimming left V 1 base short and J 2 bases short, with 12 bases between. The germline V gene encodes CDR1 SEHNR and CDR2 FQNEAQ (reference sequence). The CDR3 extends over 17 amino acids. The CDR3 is CASSLGPGRTGANVLTF. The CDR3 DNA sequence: TGTGCCAGCAGCTTAGGCCCGGGGAGGACTGGGGCCAACGTCCTGACTTTC.

CDR3 bases: TGCGCCAGCAGCCTGGCCCTCGGGGGCCGATATCGAGAGACCCAGTACTTC. This sequence encodes CASSLALGGRYRETQYF. V gene TRBV5-1 combines with J gene TRBJ2-5, with D possibly being TRBD1 or TRBD2 (6 bases each). There are 17 residues in the CDR3. The germline V gene has CDR1 SGHRS and CDR2 YFSETQ. V was trimmed by 4 bases and J by 4 bases, leaving 23 bases between them. The full variable domain, completed using reference TRBV5-1 and TRBJ2-5, is KAGVTQTPRYLIKTRGQQVTLSCSPISGHRSVSWYQQTPGQGLQFLFEYFSETQRNKGNFPGRFSGRQFSNSRSEMNVSTLELGDSALYLCASSLALGGRYRETQYFGPGTRLLVL.

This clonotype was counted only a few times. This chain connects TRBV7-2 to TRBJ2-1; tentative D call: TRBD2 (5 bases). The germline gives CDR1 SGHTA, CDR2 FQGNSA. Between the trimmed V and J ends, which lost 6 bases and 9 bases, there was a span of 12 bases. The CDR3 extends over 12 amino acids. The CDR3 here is CASSYGLSEQFF. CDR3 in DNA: TGTGCCAGCAGTTACGGACTTAGTGAGCAGTTCTTC. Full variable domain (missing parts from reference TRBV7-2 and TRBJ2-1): GAGVSQSPSNKVTEKGKDVELRCDPISGHTALYWYRQSLGQGLEFLIYFQGNSAPDKSGLPSDRFSAERTGGSVSTLTIQRTQQEDSAVYLCASSYGLSEQFFGPGTRLTVL.

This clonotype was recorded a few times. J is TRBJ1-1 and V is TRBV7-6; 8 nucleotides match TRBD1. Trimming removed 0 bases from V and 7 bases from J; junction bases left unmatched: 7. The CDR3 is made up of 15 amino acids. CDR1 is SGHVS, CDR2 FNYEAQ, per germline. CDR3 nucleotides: TGTGCCAGCAGCTTAGCGGGGCAGGGGGCAGGTGAAGCTTTCTTT. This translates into CASSLAGQGAGEAFF.

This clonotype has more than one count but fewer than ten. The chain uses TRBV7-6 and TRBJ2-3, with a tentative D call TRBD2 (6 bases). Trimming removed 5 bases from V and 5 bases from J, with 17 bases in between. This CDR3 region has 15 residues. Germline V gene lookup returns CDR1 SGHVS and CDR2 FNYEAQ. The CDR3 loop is CASSLGVRRGDTQYF. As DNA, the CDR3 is TGTGCCAGCAGCCTAGGGGTCAGGAGGGGAGATACGCAGTATTTT.

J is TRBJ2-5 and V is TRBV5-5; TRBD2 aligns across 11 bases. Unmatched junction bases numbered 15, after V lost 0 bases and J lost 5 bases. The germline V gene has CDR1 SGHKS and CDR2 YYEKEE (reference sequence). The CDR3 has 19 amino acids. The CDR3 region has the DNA TGTGCCAGCAGCTTGGCCGGAGGCCTGGGACTAGCGGTGGTGGAGACCCAGTACTTC. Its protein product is CASSLAGGLGLAVVETQYF.

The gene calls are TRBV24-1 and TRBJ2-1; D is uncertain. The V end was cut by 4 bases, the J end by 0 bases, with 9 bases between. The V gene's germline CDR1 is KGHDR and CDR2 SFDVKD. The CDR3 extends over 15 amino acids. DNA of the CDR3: TGTGCCACCAGTGAGGGGATGAGCTCCTACAATGAGCAGTTCTTC. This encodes CATSEGMSSYNEQFF.

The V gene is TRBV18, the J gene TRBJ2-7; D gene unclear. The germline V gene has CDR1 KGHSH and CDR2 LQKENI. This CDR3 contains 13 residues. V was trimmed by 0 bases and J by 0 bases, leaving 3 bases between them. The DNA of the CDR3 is TGTGCCAGCTCACCACCCTTCTCCTACGAGCAGTACTTC. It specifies CASSPPFSYEQYF.

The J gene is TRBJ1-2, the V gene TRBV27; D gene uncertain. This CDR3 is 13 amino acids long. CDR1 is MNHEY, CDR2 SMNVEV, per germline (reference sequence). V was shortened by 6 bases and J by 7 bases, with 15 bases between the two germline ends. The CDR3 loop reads CASSQYWTAGYTF. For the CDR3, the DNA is TGTGCCAGCAGCCAATACTGGACGGCTGGCTACACCTTC.

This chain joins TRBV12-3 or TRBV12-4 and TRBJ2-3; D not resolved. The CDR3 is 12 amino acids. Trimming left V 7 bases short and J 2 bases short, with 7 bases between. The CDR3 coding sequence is TGTGCCAGCATGGGCGACACAGATACGCAGTATTTT. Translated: CASMGDTDTQYF.

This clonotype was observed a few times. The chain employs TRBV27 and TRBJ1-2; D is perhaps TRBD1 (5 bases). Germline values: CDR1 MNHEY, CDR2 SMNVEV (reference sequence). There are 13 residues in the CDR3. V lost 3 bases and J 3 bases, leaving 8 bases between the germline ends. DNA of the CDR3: TGTGCCAGCAGTTTTACAGGATACTATGGCTACACCTTC. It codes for CASSFTGYYGYTF.

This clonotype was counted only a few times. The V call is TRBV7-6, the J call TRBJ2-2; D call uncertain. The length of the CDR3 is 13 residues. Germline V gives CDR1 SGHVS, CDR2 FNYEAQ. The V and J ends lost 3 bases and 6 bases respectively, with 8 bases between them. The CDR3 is CASSLNIAGELFF. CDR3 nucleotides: TGTGCCAGCAGCTTGAACATAGCCGGGGAGCTGTTTTTT.

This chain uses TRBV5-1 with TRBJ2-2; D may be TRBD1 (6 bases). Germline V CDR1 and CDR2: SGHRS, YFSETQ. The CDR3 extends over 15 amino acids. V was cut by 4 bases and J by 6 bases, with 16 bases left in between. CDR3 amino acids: CASSLSQGQAGELFF. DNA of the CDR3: TGCGCCAGCAGCCTGAGTCAGGGGCAGGCCGGGGAGCTGTTTTTT.

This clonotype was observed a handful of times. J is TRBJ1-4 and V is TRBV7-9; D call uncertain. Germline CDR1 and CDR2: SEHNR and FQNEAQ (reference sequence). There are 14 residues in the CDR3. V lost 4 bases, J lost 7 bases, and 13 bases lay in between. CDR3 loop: CASSSPRVGEKLFF. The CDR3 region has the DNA TGTGCCAGCAGCTCCCCCCGGGTCGGTGAAAAACTGTTTTTT.

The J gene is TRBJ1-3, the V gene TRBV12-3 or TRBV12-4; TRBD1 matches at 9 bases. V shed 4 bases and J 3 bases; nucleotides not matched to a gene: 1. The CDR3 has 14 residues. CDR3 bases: TGTGCCAGCAGTTCGACAGGGGGTGGAAACACCATATATTTT. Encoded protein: CASSSTGGGNTIYF.

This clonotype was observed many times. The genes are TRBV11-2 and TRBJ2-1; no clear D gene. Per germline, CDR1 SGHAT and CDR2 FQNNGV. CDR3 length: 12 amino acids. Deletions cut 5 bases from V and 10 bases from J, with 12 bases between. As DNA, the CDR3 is TGTGCCAGCAGCGGAGAAAATTTAGAGCAGTTCTTC. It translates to CASSGENLEQFF.

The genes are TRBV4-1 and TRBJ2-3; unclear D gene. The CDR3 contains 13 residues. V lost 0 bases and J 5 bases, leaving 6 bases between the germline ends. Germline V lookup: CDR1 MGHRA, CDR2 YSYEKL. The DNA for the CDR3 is TGCGCCAGCAGCCAAGAGGGCAAAGATACGCAGTATTTT. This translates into CASSQEGKDTQYF.

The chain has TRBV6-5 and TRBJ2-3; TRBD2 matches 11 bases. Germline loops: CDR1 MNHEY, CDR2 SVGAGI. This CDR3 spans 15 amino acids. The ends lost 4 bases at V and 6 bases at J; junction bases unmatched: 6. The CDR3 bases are TGTGCCAGCAGTTTACTAGCGGGGGATCCGGATACGCAGTATTTT. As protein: CASSLLAGDPDTQYF.

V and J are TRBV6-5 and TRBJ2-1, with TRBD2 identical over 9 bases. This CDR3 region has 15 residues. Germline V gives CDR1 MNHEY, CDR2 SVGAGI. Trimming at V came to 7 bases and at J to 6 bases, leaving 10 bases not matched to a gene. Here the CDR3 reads CASTRLAGVSNEQFF. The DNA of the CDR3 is TGTGCCAGCACCAGATTAGCGGGGGTTTCCAATGAGCAGTTCTTC.

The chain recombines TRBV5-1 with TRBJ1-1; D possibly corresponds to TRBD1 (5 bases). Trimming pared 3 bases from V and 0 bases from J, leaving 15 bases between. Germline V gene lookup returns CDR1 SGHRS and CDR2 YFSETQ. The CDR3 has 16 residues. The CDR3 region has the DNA TGCGCCAGCAGCTCCCACGACAGAGGTGTGAACACTGAAGCTTTCTTT. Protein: CASSSHDRGVNTEAFF.

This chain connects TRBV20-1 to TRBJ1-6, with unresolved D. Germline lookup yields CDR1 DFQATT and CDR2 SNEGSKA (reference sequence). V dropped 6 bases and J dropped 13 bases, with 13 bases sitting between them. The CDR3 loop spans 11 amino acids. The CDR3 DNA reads TGCAGTGCCCGGGGTAGGAGGCCCCTCCACTTT. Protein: CSARGRRPLHF.

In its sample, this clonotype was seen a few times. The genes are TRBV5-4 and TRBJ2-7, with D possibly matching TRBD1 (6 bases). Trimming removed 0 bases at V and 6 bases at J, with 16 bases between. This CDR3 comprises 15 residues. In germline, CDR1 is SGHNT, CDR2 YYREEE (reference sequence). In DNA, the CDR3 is TGTGCCAGCAGCTTGGCCGTGGGACACCCCTTCGAGCAGTACTTC. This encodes CASSLAVGHPFEQYF.

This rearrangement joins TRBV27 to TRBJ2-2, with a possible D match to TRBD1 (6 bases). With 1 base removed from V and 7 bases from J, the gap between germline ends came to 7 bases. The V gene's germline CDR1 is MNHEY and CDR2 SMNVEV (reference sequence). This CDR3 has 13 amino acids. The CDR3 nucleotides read TGTGCCAGCAGTTTATGGGGGCTCGGGGAGCTGTTTTTT. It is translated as CASSLWGLGELFF.

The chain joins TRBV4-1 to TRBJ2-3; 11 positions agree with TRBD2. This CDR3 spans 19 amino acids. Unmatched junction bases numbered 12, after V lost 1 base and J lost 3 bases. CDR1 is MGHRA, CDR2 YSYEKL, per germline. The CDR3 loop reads CASSQGFPLAGGRTDTQYF. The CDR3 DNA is TGCGCCAGCAGCCAAGGTTTTCCTCTAGCGGGGGGCCGGACAGATACGCAGTATTTT.

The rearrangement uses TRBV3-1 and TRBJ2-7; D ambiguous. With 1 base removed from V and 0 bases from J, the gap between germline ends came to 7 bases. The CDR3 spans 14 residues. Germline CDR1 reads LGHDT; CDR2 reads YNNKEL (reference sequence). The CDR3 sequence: CASSQGWSSYEQYF. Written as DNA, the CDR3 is TGTGCCAGCAGCCAAGGATGGAGCTCCTACGAGCAGTACTTC.

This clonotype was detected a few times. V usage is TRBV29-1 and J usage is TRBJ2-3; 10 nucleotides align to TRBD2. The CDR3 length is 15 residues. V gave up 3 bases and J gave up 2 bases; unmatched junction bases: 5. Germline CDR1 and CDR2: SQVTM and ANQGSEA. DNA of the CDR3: TGCAGCGTTGATGGAACTAGCGGGATCACAGATACGCAGTATTTT. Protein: CSVDGTSGITDTQYF.